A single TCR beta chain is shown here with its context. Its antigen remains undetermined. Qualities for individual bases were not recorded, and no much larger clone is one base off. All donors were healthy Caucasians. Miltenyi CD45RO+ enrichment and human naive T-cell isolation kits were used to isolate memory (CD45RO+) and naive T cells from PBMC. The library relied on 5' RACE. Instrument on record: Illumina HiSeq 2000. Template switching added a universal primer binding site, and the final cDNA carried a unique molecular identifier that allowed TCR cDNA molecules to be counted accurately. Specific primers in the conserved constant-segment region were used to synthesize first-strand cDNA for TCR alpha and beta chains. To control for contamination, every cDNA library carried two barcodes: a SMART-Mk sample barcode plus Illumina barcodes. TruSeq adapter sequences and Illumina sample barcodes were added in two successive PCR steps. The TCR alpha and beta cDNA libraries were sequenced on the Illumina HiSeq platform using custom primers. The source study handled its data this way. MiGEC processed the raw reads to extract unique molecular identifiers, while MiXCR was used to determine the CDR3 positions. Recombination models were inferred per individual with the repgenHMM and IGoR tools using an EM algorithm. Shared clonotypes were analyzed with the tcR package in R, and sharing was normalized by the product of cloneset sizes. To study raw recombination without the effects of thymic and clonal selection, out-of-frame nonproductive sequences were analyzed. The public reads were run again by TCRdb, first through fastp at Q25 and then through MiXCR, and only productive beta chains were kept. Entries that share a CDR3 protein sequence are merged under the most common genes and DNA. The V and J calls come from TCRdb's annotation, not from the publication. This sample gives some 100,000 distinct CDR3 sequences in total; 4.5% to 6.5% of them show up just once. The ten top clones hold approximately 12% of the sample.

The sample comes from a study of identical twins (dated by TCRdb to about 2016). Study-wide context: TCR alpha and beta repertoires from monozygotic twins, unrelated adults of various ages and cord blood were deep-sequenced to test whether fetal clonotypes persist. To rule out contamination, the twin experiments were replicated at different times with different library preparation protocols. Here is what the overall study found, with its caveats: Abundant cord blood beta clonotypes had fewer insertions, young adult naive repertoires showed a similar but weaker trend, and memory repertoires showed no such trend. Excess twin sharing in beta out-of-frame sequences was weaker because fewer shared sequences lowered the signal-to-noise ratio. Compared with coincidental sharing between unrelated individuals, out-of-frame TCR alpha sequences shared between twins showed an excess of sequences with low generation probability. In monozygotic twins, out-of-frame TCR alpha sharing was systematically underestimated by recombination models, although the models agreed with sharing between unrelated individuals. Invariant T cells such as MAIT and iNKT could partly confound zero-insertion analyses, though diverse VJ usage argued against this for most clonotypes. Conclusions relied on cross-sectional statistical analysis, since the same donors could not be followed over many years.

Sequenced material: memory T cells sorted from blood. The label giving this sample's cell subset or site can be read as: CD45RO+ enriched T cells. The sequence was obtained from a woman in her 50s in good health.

The DNA sequence is given as TGTGCCAGCAGCCGTTATGGGGGGGGCACTGAAGCTTTCTTT. Translated, it reads CASSRYGGGTEAFF. The sequence is built from TRBV7-2 and TRBJ1-1; TRBD1 could be the D gene, as 5 bases match. The CDR3 runs 14 amino acids, cysteine and phenylalanine included. Only the CDR3 region is kept as DNA, spanning 42 bases read in frame from base 1. V is shortened by 5 bases, J by 4 bases, and the region joining them spans 14 bases. Based on the germline V gene, the CDR1 and CDR2 sequences are SGHTA and FQGNSA.